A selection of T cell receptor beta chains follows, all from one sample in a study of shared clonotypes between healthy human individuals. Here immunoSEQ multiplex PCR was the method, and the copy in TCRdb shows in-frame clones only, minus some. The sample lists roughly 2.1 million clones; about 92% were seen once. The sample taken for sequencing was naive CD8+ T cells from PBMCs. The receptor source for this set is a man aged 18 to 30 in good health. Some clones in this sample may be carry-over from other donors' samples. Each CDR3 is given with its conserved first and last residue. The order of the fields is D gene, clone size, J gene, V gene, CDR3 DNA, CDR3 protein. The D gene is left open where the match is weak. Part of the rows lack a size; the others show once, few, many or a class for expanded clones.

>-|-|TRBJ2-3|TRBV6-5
TGTGCCAGCAGTCCAGCCCGGGGAGCAGATACGCAGTATTTT
CASSPARGADTQYF
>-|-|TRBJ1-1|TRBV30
TGTGCCTGGGACCAGGGAGACGTTGAAGCTTTCTTT
CAWDQGDVEAFF
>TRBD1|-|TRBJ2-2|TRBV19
TGTGCCGGACGACAGGGGACCGGGGAGCTGTTTTTT
CAGRQGTGELFF
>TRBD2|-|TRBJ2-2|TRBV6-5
TGTGCCAGCAGTTCCACACTAGCGGGAAGCACCGGGGAGCTGTTTTTT
CASSSTLAGSTGELFF
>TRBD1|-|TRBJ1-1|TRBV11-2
TGTGCCAGCAGCTTAGAAGGGGGCAAGAACACTGAAGCTTTCTTT
CASSLEGGKNTEAFF
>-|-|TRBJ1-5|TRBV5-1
TGCGCCAGCAGCTTGGTCCCGGGGAGCAATCAGCCCCAGCATTTT
CASSLVPGSNQPQHF
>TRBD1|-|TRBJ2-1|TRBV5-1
TGCGCCAGCAGTCAATGGACAGGGGGGTCCTACAATGAGCAGTTCTTC
CASSQWTGGSYNEQFF
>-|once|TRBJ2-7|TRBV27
TGTGCCAGCAGTTTATCGGGGACATGGCACTCCTACGAGCAGTACTTC
CASSLSGTWHSYEQYF
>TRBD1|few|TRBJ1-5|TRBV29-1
TGCAGCGTGCCGGGACAGGGCAATCAGCCCCAGCATTTT
CSVPGQGNQPQHF
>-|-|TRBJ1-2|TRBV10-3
TGTGCCATCAGTGAAAGTCGGGGGAGTTGGGGCTACACCTTC
CAISESRGSWGYTF
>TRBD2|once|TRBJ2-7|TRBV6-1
TGTGCCAGCAGTGAATGGGGACTAGCAGCTACCTACGAGCAGTACTTC
CASSEWGLAATYEQYF
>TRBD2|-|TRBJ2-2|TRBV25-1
TGTGCCAGCAGTGAGTTCGAGGGAGGGTTCGTAACCGGGGAGCTGTTTTTT
CASSEFEGGFVTGELFF
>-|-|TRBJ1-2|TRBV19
TGTGCCAGTAGTATCGGCCCGGGGGTTGGTTATGGCTACACCTTC
CASSIGPGVGYGYTF
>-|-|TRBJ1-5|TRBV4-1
TGCGCCAGCAGCCCCACCGGGAAGACAGGTCAGCCCCAGCATTTT
CASSPTGKTGQPQHF
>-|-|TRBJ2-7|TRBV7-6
TGTGCCAGCAGCTTAGAGGAAGGGCGGGTCTACGAGCAGTACTTC
CASSLEEGRVYEQYF
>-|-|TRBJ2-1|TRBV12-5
TGTGCTAGTGGTTTGACTCCTAGTAACGAGCAGTTCTTC
CASGLTPSNEQFF
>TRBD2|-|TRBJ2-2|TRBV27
TGTGCCAGCAGACCTACTAGCGGGGCCGGGACCGGGGAGCTGTTTTTT
CASRPTSGAGTGELFF
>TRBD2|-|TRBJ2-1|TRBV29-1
TGCAGCGTTGAGGTAGCGGGTAACAATGAGCAGTTCTTC
CSVEVAGNNEQFF
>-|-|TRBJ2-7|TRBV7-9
TGTGCCAGCAGCGTGGGGACTGCCACCTACGAGCAGTACTTC
CASSVGTATYEQYF
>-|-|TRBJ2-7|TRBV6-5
TGTGCCAGCAGTGTCCTCCACGAGCAGTACTTC
CASSVLHEQYF
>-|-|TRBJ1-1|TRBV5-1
TGCGCCAGCAGCTTGCGGGGCACTGAAGCTTTCTTT
CASSLRGTEAFF
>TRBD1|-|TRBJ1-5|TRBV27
TGTGCCAGCAGTTTACTCCCGGGACAGGGCGTGTATCAGCCCCAGCATTTT
CASSLLPGQGVYQPQHF
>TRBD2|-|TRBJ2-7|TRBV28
TGTGCCAGCACGGTTGGAGGCGGACTAGCGGCCTACGAGCAGTACTTC
CASTVGGGLAAYEQYF
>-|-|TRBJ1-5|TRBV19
TGTGCCAGTAGTATAAGGCAGCTAGAGATTCTCAATCAGCCCCAGCATTTT
CASSIRQLEILNQPQHF
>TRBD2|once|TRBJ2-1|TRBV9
TGTGCCAGCAGCGTAGCGACTAGCGAATACAATGAGCAGTTCTTC
CASSVATSEYNEQFF
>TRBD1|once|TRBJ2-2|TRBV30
TGTGCCTGGAGCGCCGGGACAGGTCTCACCGGGGGGCTGTTTTTT
CAWSAGTGLTGGLFF
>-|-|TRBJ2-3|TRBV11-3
TGTGCCAGCAGCTTAGCCAGGGGAGCTCATACGCAGTATTTT
CASSLARGAHTQYF
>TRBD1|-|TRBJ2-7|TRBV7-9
TGTGCCAGCAGCTGGGACAGCCGCTACGAGCAGTACTTC
CASSWDSRYEQYF
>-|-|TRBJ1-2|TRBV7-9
TGTGCCAGCAGCGCTAAGGGGGGATCCTATGGCTACACCTTC
CASSAKGGSYGYTF
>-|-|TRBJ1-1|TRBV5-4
TGTGCCAGCAGCTCCCGAGTCATGAACACTGAAGCTTTCTTT
CASSSRVMNTEAFF
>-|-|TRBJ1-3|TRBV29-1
TGCAGCGGACAGACTGGAAACACCATATATTTT
CSGQTGNTIYF
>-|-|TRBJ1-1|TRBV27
TGTGCCAGCAGTTTACGGGGGCCCGGTTTGACTGAAGCTTTCTTT
CASSLRGPGLTEAFF
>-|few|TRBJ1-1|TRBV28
TGTGCCAGCAGTTTAATTCTGGGGGAAGCTTTCTTT
CASSLILGEAFF
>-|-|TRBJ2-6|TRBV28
TGTGCCAGCAGTTTACAAGAAACCGGGGCCAACGTCCTGACTTTC
CASSLQETGANVLTF
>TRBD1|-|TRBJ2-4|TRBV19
TGTGCCAGTAGTAGGGACAGGGAGGGCAAAAACATTCAGTACTTC
CASSRDREGKNIQYF
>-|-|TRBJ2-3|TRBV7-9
TGTGCCAGCAGCTTAAGGGAGGTCCTCATGACACACAAGGCTACGCAGTATTTT
CASSLREVLMTHKATQYF
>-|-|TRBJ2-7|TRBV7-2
TGTGCCAGCAGCTTGCCTGGGTTACCCTACGAGCAGTACTTC
CASSLPGLPYEQYF
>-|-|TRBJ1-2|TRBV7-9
TGTGCCAGCAGCTTTCCTGTTAGCGGGGGCTACTATGGCTACACCTTC
CASSFPVSGGYYGYTF
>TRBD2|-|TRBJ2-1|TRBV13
TGTGCCAGCAGCTCCCCCGGGACTAGCGTCAATGAGCAGTTCTTC
CASSSPGTSVNEQFF
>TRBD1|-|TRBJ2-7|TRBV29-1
TGCAGCGTTTGCCCCGGGACAGCTTACGAGCAGTACTTC
CSVCPGTAYEQYF
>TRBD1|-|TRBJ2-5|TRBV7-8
TGTGCCAGCAGCCCAGGGTGGGGGACAGGGACCCAGTACTTC
CASSPGWGTGTQYF
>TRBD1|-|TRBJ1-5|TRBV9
TGTGCCAGCAGCGTATTGGAGGGGGCAGGGGGTATGTTAAATCAGCCCCAGCATTTT
CASSVLEGAGGMLNQPQHF
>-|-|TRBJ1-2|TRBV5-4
TGTGCCAGCAGCTTGGCCGCCAGGGTGGATGGCTACACCTTC
CASSLAARVDGYTF